The clone carrying this TCR beta chain was counted a few times. These data are taken from a study of technical replicates of blood from four donors. Assay: immunoSEQ multiplex PCR; the TCRdb copy retains only in-frame clones and omits some. Here the sample spans some 99,000 clones, 95% being singletons. V was shortened by 0 bases and J by 7 bases, with 15 bases between the two germline ends. Germline-derived CDR1 and CDR2 are ENHRY and SYGVKD. The CDR3 totals 15 residues. This chain connects TRBV10-3 to TRBJ1-2; D gene unclear. This TCR was sampled from a human donor in good health. Sample: T cells isolated from PBMCs. CDR3 sequence: CAISESRREGGGYTF. For the CDR3, the DNA is TGTGCCATCAGTGAGTCGAGAAGGGAGGGAGGTGGCTACACCTTC.